The entry below gives a single T cell receptor (beta chain) sequence along with its context. Libraries were prepared by immunoSEQ multiplex PCR; TCRdb keeps only in-frame clonotypes and omits some of them. The repertoire holds roughly 3,000 clones, with roughly 91% as singletons. This entry belongs to a study of tumor T cells in aggressive B-cell lymphoma. Sequences were obtained from tumor tissue. This receptor was obtained from an adult with diffuse large B cell lymphoma.

In DNA form, the CDR3 reads TGTGCCAGCAGTTTAAAACTAGCGAGTTACAATGAGCAGTTCTTC. Protein: CASSLKLASYNEQFF. The chain links TRBV27 to TRBJ2-1; TRBD2 aligns across 7 bases. Germline values: CDR1 MNHEY, CDR2 SMNVEV (reference sequence). Trimming removed 2 bases from V and 4 bases from J; junction bases left unmatched: 5. CDR3 length: 15 residues.